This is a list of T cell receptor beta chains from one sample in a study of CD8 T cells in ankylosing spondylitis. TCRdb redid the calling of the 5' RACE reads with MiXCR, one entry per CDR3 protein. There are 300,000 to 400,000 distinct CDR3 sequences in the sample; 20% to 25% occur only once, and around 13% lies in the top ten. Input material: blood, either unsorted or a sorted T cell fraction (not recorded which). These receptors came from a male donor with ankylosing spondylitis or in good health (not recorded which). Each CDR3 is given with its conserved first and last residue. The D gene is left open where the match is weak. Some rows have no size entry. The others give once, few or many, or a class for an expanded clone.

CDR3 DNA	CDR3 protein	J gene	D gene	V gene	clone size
TGTGCCAGCAGTGAATACGGCCCCTATGGCTACACCTTC	CASSEYGPYGYTF	TRBJ1-2	.	TRBV2	.
TGCGCCAGCAGCCACAACGTGGGGGATGAGCAGTTCTTC	CASSHNVGDEQFF	TRBJ2-1	.	TRBV4-1	once
TGCAGTGCTAGAGATCGAGGTGATTCGTACCAAGAGACCCAGTACTTC	CSARDRGDSYQETQYF	TRBJ2-5	.	TRBV20-1	.
TGTGCCAGCAGTCAGGGAGGCAGGGGGCAAGAGACCCAGTACTTC	CASSQGGRGQETQYF	TRBJ2-5	.	TRBV6-1	.
TGCAGTGGGTGGGGATTAGAGAACACTGAAGCTTTCTTT	CSGWGLENTEAFF	TRBJ1-1	.	TRBV20-1	.
TGTGCCAGCAGTTCATCCGCAGGGCCGGGCTACACCTTC	CASSSSAGPGYTF	TRBJ1-2	.	TRBV5-4	.
TGCGCCAGCAGCTTGGGTCGGGGGGACACAGATACGCAGTATTTT	CASSLGRGDTDTQYF	TRBJ2-3	TRBD2	TRBV5-1	few
TGTGCCACCAGGCCGAGCGGGGGACTTCAGTTCTTC	CATRPSGGLQFF	TRBJ2-1	TRBD2	TRBV15	.
TGTGCCAGCACCTGGGGTAGCGGGGGATTTCTGAATGAGCAGTTCTTC	CASTWGSGGFLNEQFF	TRBJ2-1	TRBD2	TRBV7-8	few
TGTGCCAGCAGCCCTCCTTGGACCACCTACAATGAGCAGTTCTTC	CASSPPWTTYNEQFF	TRBJ2-1	.	TRBV27	few
TGTGCCAGCAGCGGTGATGAATCACACTACGAGCAGTACTTC	CASSGDESHYEQYF	TRBJ2-7	.	TRBV5-4	.
TGCAGTGCCCGCGACAGGGGAGAATTAGATACGCAGTATTTT	CSARDRGELDTQYF	TRBJ2-3	TRBD1	TRBV20-1	few
TGCAGCGTTGCTGTGGGAGTTGACTACGAGCAGTACTTC	CSVAVGVDYEQYF	TRBJ2-7	.	TRBV29-1	.
TGTGCCTGGAGTCCGGGCACCGGGGAGACCCAGTACTTC	CAWSPGTGETQYF	TRBJ2-5	.	TRBV30	.
TGCGCCAGCAGCCAACTCTCCGACGGGGGCACCGGGGAGCTGTTTTTT	CASSQLSDGGTGELFF	TRBJ2-2	.	TRBV4-1	few
TGTGCCAGCGGGTTTCCGGGACTAGCGGAGGACCAGTACTTC	CASGFPGLAEDQYF	TRBJ2-5	TRBD2	TRBV27	few